This TCR beta chain was obtained from a study of T-cell reconstitution after alpha-beta-depleted transplantation in children. Preparation of the TCRbeta library involved a method that used unique molecular identifiers. Via MiXCR, TCRdb re-called the PCR reads, giving one row per CDR3 protein. The data hold about 510,000 distinct CDR3 sequences, with roughly 11% observed a single time. The CDR3 spans 14 residues. Trimming took off 0 bases at V and 4 bases at J, with 9 bases between the two ends. The V gene's germline CDR1 is LGHNA and CDR2 YSLEER. This TCR came from a female patient between 2 and 15 years old who had a stem cell transplant for aplastic anemia, so the T cells may come from the graft donor. This material consisted of PBMCs, mostly from graft donor cells, taken 180 days after TCRalphabeta/CD19-depleted stem cell transplant. The V call is TRBV4-3, the J call TRBJ1-2; D call uncertain. DNA for the CDR3: TGCGCCAGCAGCCAAGAATGGCGGAGCTATGGCTACACCTTC. Translating gives CASSQEWRSYGYTF.